The rows below give T cell receptor beta chains drawn from one sample of a study of cytomegalovirus exposure and HLA in healthy donors. Method: immunoSEQ multiplex PCR; TCRdb's copy keeps in-frame clones and lacks some. In the table there are fewer than 200,000 clones, about 85% of which are singletons. The sample consisted of PBMCs. The receptors were gathered from a man aged 25-40 years in good health and CMV-seropositive. CDR3s include the opening cysteine and the closing phenylalanine or tryptophan. The order of the fields is clone size, J gene, D gene, CDR3 length, V gene, CDR3 DNA, CDR3 protein. A D gene is named only where the DNA matches it firmly. Not all rows give a size; the values are once, few, many and, for expanded clones, a class.

- TRBJ2-7 TRBD2 15 TRBV7-8 TGTGCCAGCAGCTTAGCTAGACTAGCGACATACGAGCAGTACTTC CASSLARLATYEQYF
- TRBJ1-6 TRBD1 15 TRBV2 TGTGCCAGCAGTGAGGACAGGGTGTATAATTCACCCCTCCACTTT CASSEDRVYNSPLHF
- TRBJ1-1 - 13 TRBV28 TGTGCCAGCAGTAATGACAAGGACACTGAAGCTTTCTTT CASSNDKDTEAFF
once TRBJ1-1 - 15 TRBV11-3 TGTGCCAGCAATTCCCTCGGGCCGGGACTTACTGAAGCTTTCTTT CASNSLGPGLTEAFF
- TRBJ2-7 TRBD2 16 TRBV7-2 TGTGCCAGCAGCTTCCATCTAGCGGGAGGGTCCTACGAGCAGTACTTC CASSFHLAGGSYEQYF
- TRBJ1-1 - 13 TRBV7-2 TGTGCCAGCAGCTCAAGACAGGTCCCTGAAGCTTTCTTT CASSSRQVPEAFF
- TRBJ2-1 - 12 TRBV13 TGTGCCAGCAGCCGACTAGGGAATGAGCAGTTCTTC CASSRLGNEQFF
- TRBJ2-3 TRBD1 16 TRBV7-2 TGTGCCAGCAGCTTCCTTGGACAGGGGTCAGCAGATACGCAGTATTTT CASSFLGQGSADTQYF
- TRBJ2-1 TRBD2 22 TRBV2 TGTGCCAGCAGTGAAACCCACGGACTAGCGGGAGTAATGGGAAGGACCTACAATGAGCAGTTCTTC CASSETHGLAGVMGRTYNEQFF
- TRBJ1-3 TRBD1 16 TRBV15 TGTGCCACCAGCAGAGAGGGACAGGGGTCCGGAAACACCATATATTTT CATSREGQGSGNTIYF
once TRBJ2-1 TRBD2 14 TRBV2 TGTGCCAGCAGTGAAGGCGGGAGGGCCGCTGAGCAGTTCTTC CASSEGGRAAEQFF
- TRBJ2-1 TRBD1 13 TRBV25-1 TGTGCCAGCAGTGGGGGGACAGAGCCAGAGCAGTTCTTC CASSGGTEPEQFF
few TRBJ2-2 - 14 TRBV5-1 TGCGCCAGCAGCCTCCCGGAGGGGACCGGGGAGCTGTTTTTT CASSLPEGTGELFF
- TRBJ2-2 TRBD2 17 TRBV5-1 TGCGCCAGCAGCTCCGGACTAGCGGGGGCGAACACCGGGGAGCTGTTTTTT CASSSGLAGANTGELFF
- TRBJ2-7 TRBD2 16 TRBV5-1 TGCGCCAGCAGCTTGGCCCAAGCGGGATACAACTCCGAGCAGTACTTC CASSLAQAGYNSEQYF
- TRBJ2-7 - 14 TRBV7-2 TGTGCCAGCAGCTCCTACAGTTCCCCCTACGAGCAGTACTTC CASSSYSSPYEQYF
- TRBJ2-2 - 14 TRBV18 TGTGCCAGCTCACCACGGTCGGTCACCGGGGAGCTGTTTTTT CASSPRSVTGELFF
once TRBJ2-2 TRBD2 16 TRBV5-1 TGCGCCAGCCTCACCGGACTAGCGGGAAGCACCGGGGAGCTGTTTTTT CASLTGLAGSTGELFF
- TRBJ2-7 - 14 TRBV9 TGTGCCAGCAGCGCCGGGGGCGGGGGCTACGAGCAGTACTTC CASSAGGGGYEQYF
- TRBJ2-3 - 16 TRBV11-2 TGTGCCAGCAGCAACGCGATGGGGGGGCGTGGAGATACGCAGTATTTT CASSNAMGGRGDTQYF
- TRBJ1-1 - 14 TRBV30 TGTGCCTGGAGTGAAAGCAATACGGGAACTGAAGCTTTCTTT CAWSESNTGTEAFF
- TRBJ1-2 TRBD1 14 TRBV7-9 TGTGCCAGCAGCCGGACAGGGGGCGGGTATGGCTACACCTTC CASSRTGGGYGYTF
- TRBJ1-1 - 15 TRBV5-1 TGCGCCAGCAGCTGGGGGCCTTTAACAAGCACTGAAGCTTTCTTT CASSWGPLTSTEAFF
- TRBJ2-2 - 19 TRBV5-1 TGCGCCAGCAGCTTGGGGCAGGGATTGCGTCTTGCGAACACCGGGGAGCTGTTTTTT CASSLGQGLRLANTGELFF
- TRBJ2-1 TRBD2 16 TRBV10-1 TGCGCCAGCAGTGACCTAGCGGGAGGGCCAAACAATGAGCAGTTCTTC CASSDLAGGPNNEQFF
- TRBJ2-4 TRBD2 18 TRBV19 TGTGCCAGTAGTGCGGGACTAGCGGGAGGTCTAGCCAAAAACATTCAGTACTTC CASSAGLAGGLAKNIQYF
once TRBJ1-1 - 13 TRBV15 TGTGCCACCAGCACTCGAGTGAACACTGAAGCTTTCTTT CATSTRVNTEAFF
few TRBJ2-2 - 14 TRBV12-5 TGTGCTAGTGGTTTGACACCGAACACCGGGGAGCTGTTTTTT CASGLTPNTGELFF
- TRBJ2-1 - 13 TRBV5-8 TGTGCCAGCAGCTTGACAGAATACAATGAGCAGTTCTTC CASSLTEYNEQFF
- TRBJ1-2 - 10 TRBV7-9 TGTGCCAGCAGCCGGTATGGCTACACCTTC CASSRYGYTF
- TRBJ1-3 TRBD1 15 TRBV11-3 TGTGCCAGCAGTCCGAGGGGGCTCTCTGGAAACACCATATATTTT CASSPRGLSGNTIYF
- TRBJ1-2 - 15 TRBV5-8 TGTGCCACCTTCACTCGGGGAGAAGCTAACTATGGCTACACCTTC CATFTRGEANYGYTF